This T cell receptor beta chain was retrieved from a study of Graves' ophthalmopathy and Graves' hyperthyroidism (dated by TCRdb to the late 2010s). Context from the whole study: Peripheral blood was collected before any treatment was given, at the time of initial diagnosis. The study used signatures of the TCR beta repertoire to tell Graves' ophthalmopathy apart from Graves' hyperthyroidism and to predict which patients would progress to ophthalmopathy. In total, 135 blood samples were TCR-sequenced: some 40 ophthalmopathy, roughly 77 hyperthyroidism and about 17 hyperthyroidism-to-ophthalmopathy patients. A discovery set of 95 to 100 patients (around 45 ophthalmopathy, 57 stable hyperthyroidism) was enrolled to explore V-J signatures distinguishing ophthalmopathy from hyperthyroidism. An independent validation cohort comprised about 20 hyperthyroidism patients and some 16 patients who later progressed from hyperthyroidism to ophthalmopathy. In roughly 6 hyperthyroidism patients, T-cell repertoires of thyroid tissue and blood were compared. Following sampling, methimazole starting at 30 mg daily was administered to hyperthyroidism patients, and high-dose intravenous methylprednisolone was administered to ophthalmopathy patients. The 100 or so discovery patients were divided at random into training and test sets in a 7:3 ratio.

What the research found in general, with its limitations: In cross-validation, the 13-signature model distinguished ophthalmopathy from stable hyperthyroidism with 85% to 90% sensitivity and approximately 81% specificity, and in the test set the corresponding values were approximately 80% and 68%. Sample size was not statistically predetermined, and group allocation was not concealed from the investigators. Most expanded thyroid clonotypes with a frequency above 0.001 also appeared in blood, which suggests that blood repertoires may reflect the immune response in the thyroid. In validation, the model predicted ophthalmopathy progression with 55% to 71% sensitivity and 72.22% specificity; some 13 predicted patients were CT-confirmed with GO in a median of 6.5 months.

The germline V gene (reference sequence) provides CDR1 DFQATT and CDR2 SNEGSKA. The junction shows trimming of 5 bases on V and 4 bases on J, and the gene matches do not reach 8 bases of it. The CDR3 runs 14 amino acids, cysteine and phenylalanine included. Just CDR3 DNA is preserved here, 42 bases in frame from base 1. For repertoire sequencing, TCR beta CDR3 regions were amplified from RNA transcripts. HTBI primers and the Qiagen OneStep RT-PCR kit were used in a first-round RT-PCR, which was followed by a second-round multiplex PCR, size selection and purification. Sequencing of the libraries was carried out on an Illumina HiSeq2000 in paired-end mode with 100 bp reads. As for how the authors treated the data: SOAPnuke was used for read processing, and reads with adapters, uncalled bases, a mean Phred below 15, or no exact constant-primer or identifier match were discarded. High-quality paired reads were merged with COPE v1.2.5. Clonotypes were defined as unique nucleotide sequences and were aligned to IMGT TRB V, D and J references using MiTCR v1.1. The analysis was limited to V-J combinations with a frequency above 0.0001, which together covered about 99% of the repertoires. For each V-J combination, a TCR clonal expansion and chaos score was defined as the ratio of F50 clonal expansion to chaos observed in the TCRdist matrix. Features were reduced by Welch's t-statistics and random forest to around 14 V-J combinations, which fed a naive Bayes classifier. The similarity between thyroid and blood repertoires was quantified using the Morisita-Horn index. Through fastp at Q25 and MiXCR, TCRdb rebuilt clones from the public reads, retaining in-frame beta chains. Each CDR3 protein gets just one entry, which takes the most common genes and DNA from the rows behind it. In this record, the V and J calls reflect TCRdb's handling and not the investigators' own analysis. This sample gives under 250,000 distinct CDR3 sequences in total; approximately 21% of them show up just once. The leading ten clones occupy around two fifths of the sample.

This clonotype was picked up many times. There is no known antigen for this receptor. It has no much larger one-base neighbor in the sample; base qualities were not kept. Ophthalmopathy patients had moderately to severely active disease, Clinical Activity Score of at least 3, NOSPECS grade of at least 4, and disease duration under 3 months. Patients were excluded if they had other autoimmune diseases, uncontrolled infections, pregnancy or lactation. Diagnosis was based on clinical symptoms, serum thyroxine, TRAb, thyroid ultrasound and orbital computed tomography. PBMCs were isolated from about 10 ml of fresh peripheral blood by Ficoll-Paque density gradient centrifugation. Total RNA was extracted using Trizol reagent, and RNA quality was checked on an Agilent 2100 Bioanalyzer.

The clonotype was recovered from a woman in her 50s with Graves' ophthalmopathy. Donor details come from another sample of the same person, matched by shared clones. Material: peripheral blood. This sequence uses TRBV20-1 and TRBJ1-5; 7 bases in the middle match TRBD1. The CDR3 region: CSAGDSDPNQPQHF. The nucleotides read TGCAGTGCTGGGGACAGCGACCCTAATCAGCCCCAGCATTTT.